These 5 T cell receptor beta chains share one sample of origin, sequenced in a study of liver allograft versus peripheral blood T cells. About the study: Transplanted livers held T cell receptor repertoires, and these were compared with repertoires in recipients' peripheral blood.

Each CDR3 protein is one row after TCRdb ran MiXCR on the reads. This sample carries 8,000 or so distinct CDR3 sequences, about a fifth of them seen once, and the ten largest clones take under 4.5%. These receptors came from a human patient who had a liver transplant. The graft donor may have contributed some T cells.

Note on this clonotype: A much larger clone is a single base away; this may be a read error. This chain joins TRBV27 and TRBJ1-4; D is unclear. Germline V gene lookup returns CDR1 MNHEY and CDR2 SMNVEV (reference sequence). The CDR3 contains 15 residues. The CDR3 is CASRLGGQLNEKLSF. The CDR3 nucleotides read TGTGCCAGCAGGTTAGGTGGGCAGCTGAATGAAAAACTGTCTTTT.

This clonotype is categorized as medium-sized. This chain uses TRBV19 with TRBJ2-7; D not resolved. The CDR3 totals 14 residues. Germline-derived CDR1 and CDR2 are LNHDA and SQIVND (reference sequence). The V gene lost 2 bases and the J gene lost 2 bases, with 10 bases spanning the gap. The CDR3 protein is CASSISVLPYEQYF. DNA of the CDR3: TGTGCCAGTAGTATATCCGTCCTTCCCTACGAGCAGTACTTC.

This clonotype was seen many times. The chain uses TRBV30 and TRBJ1-4, with D unresolved. Germline V gives CDR1 GTSNPN, CDR2 SVGIG (reference sequence). The CDR3 runs 14 residues. V was pared by 0 bases and J by 2 bases, with 7 bases between. The CDR3 DNA follows: TGTGCCTGGAGTGTACGACGGACTAATGAAAAACTGTTTTTT. As protein: CAWSVRRTNEKLFF.

The rearrangement links TRBV2 to TRBJ1-2; D is undetermined. In germline, CDR1 is SNHLY, CDR2 FYNNEI. Trimming stripped 4 bases from V and 2 bases from J, with 5 bases between. This CDR3 has 12 residues. The CDR3 protein is CASSADNYGYTF. The CDR3 DNA sequence: TGTGCCAGCAGTGCGGACAACTATGGCTACACCTTC.

This clonotype came up a few times. The chain employs TRBV12-3 or TRBV12-4 and TRBJ2-7, with D possibly being TRBD1 (6 bases). The CDR3 extends over 15 amino acids. Trimming stripped 5 bases from V and 4 bases from J, with 18 bases between. DNA of the CDR3: TGTGCCAGCAGTCCTACAGGGAGCAGGCAGTACGAGCAGTACTTC. This gives the protein CASSPTGSRQYEQYF.